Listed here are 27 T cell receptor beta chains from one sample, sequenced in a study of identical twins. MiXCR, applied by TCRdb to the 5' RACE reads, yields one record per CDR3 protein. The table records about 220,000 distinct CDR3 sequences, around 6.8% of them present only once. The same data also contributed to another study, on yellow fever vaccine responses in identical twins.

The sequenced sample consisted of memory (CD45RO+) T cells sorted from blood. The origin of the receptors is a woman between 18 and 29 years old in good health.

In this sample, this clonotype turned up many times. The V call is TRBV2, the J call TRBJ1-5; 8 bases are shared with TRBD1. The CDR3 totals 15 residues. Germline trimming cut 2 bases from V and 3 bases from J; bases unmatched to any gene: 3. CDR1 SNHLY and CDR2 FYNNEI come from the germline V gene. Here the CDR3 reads CASSERGQANQPQHF. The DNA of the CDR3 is TGTGCCAGCAGTGAACGGGGACAGGCCAATCAGCCCCAGCATTTT.

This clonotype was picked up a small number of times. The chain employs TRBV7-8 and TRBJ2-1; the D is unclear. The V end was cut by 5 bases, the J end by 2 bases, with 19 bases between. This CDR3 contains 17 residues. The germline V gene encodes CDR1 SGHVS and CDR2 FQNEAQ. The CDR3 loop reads CASSPPEGATAYNEQFF. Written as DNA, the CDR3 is TGTGCCAGCAGCCCCCCGGAAGGCGCTACCGCCTACAATGAGCAGTTCTTC.

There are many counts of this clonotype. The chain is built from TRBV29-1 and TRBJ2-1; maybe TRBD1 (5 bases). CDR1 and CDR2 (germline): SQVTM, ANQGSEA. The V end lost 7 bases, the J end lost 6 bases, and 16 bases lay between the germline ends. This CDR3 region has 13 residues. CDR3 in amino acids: CSAPRLTGNEQFF. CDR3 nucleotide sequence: TGCAGCGCGCCAAGACTCACAGGCAATGAGCAGTTCTTC.

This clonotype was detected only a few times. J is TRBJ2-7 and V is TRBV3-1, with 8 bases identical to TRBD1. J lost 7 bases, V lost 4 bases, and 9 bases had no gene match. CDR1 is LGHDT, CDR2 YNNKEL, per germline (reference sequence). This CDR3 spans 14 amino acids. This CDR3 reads CASSLTQGAREQYF. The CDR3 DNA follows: TGTGCCAGCAGCCTTACGCAGGGGGCGCGAGAGCAGTACTTC.

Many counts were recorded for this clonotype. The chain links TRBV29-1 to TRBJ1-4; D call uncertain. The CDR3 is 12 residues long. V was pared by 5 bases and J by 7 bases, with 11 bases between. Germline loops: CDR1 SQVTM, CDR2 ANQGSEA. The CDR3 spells CSVRTTSEKLFF. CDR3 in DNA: TGCAGCGTTAGGACCACATCTGAAAAACTGTTTTTT.

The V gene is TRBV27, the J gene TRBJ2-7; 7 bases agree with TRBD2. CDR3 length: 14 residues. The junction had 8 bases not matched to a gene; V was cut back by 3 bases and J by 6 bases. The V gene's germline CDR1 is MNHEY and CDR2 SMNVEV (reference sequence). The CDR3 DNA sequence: TGTGCCAGCAGTTTGAGGCCGTGGGAGGGCGAGCAGTACTTC. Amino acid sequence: CASSLRPWEGEQYF.

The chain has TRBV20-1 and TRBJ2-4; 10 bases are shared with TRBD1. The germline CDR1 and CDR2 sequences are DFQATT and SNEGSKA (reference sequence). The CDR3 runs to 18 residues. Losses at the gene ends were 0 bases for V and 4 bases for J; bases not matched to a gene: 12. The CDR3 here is CSARDRTPTGQGKNIQYF. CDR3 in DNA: TGCAGTGCTAGAGATCGGACACCAACGGGACAGGGGAAAAACATTCAGTACTTC.

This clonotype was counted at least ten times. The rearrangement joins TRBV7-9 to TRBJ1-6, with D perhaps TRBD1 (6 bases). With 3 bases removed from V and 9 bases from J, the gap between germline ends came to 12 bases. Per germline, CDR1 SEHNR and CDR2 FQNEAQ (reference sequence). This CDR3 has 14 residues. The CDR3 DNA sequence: TGTGCCAGCAGCTTCCATTCAGGGGTTTCACCCCTCCACTTT. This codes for CASSFHSGVSPLHF.

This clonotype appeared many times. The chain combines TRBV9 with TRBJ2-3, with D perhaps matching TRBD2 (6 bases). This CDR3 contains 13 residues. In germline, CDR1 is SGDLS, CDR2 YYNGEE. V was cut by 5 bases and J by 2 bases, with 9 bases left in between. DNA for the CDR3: TGTGCCAGCAGGAGGACTACCACAGATACGCAGTATTTT. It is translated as CASRRTTTDTQYF.

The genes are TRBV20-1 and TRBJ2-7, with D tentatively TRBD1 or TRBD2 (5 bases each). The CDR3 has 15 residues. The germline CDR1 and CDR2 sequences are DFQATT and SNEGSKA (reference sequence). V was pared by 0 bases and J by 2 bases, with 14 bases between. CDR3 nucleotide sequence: TGCAGTGCTAGAGATCCGAGGGGTCAGGCCTACGAGCAGTACTTC. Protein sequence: CSARDPRGQAYEQYF.

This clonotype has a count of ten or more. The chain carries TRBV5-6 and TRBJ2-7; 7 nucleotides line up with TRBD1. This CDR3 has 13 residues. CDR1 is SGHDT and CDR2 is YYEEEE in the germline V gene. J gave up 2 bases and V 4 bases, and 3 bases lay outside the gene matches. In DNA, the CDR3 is TGTGCCAGCAGCAAAGACAGGGCCTACGAGCAGTACTTC. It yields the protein CASSKDRAYEQYF.

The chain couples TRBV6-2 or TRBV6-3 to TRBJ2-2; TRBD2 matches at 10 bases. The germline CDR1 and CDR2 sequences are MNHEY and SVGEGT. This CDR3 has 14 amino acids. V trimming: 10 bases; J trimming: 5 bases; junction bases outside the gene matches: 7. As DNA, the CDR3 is TGTGCCACCCAGGAGACTAGCGGGACCGGGGAGCTGTTTTTT. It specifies CATQETSGTGELFF.

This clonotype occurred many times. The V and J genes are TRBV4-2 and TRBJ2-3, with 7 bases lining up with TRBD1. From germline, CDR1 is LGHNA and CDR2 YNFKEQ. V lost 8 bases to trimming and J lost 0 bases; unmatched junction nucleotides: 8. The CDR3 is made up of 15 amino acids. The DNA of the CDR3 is TGTGCCAGCGTAAAGGGGGCATCTAGCACAGATACGCAGTATTTT. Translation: CASVKGASSTDTQYF.

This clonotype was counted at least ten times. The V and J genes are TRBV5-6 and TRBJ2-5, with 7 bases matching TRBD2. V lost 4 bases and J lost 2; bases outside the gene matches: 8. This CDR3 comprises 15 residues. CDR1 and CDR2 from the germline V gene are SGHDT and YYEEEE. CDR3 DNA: TGTGCCAGCAGCCTGCGGGGGAGTGGGCAAGAGACCCAGTACTTC. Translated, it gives CASSLRGSGQETQYF.

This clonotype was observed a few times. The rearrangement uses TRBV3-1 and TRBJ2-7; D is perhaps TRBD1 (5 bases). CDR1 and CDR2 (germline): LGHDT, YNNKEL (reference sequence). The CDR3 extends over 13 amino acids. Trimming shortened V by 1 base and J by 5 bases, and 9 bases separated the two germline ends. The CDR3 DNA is TGTGCCAGCAGCCAAGCAAGGGGTAACGAGCAGTACTTC. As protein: CASSQARGNEQYF.

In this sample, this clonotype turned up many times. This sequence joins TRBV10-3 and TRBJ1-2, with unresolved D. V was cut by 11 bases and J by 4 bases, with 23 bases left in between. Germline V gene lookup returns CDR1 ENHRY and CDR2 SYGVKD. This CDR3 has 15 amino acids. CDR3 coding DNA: TGTGCCGGATGTCAGGACCCCGCATGGGGCTATGGCTACACCTTC. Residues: CAGCQDPAWGYGYTF.

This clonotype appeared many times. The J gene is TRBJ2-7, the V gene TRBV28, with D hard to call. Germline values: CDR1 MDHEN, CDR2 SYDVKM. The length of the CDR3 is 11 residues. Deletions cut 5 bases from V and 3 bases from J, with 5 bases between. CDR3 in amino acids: CASSPHYEQYF. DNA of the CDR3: TGTGCCAGCAGTCCTCACTACGAGCAGTACTTC.

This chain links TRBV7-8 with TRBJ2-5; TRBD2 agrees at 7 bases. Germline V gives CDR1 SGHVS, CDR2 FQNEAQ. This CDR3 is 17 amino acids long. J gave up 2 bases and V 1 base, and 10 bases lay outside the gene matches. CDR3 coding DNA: TGTGCCAGCAGCTTAGGATCCTCCGTGGGAGGGCAAGAGACCCAGTACTTC. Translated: CASSLGSSVGGQETQYF.

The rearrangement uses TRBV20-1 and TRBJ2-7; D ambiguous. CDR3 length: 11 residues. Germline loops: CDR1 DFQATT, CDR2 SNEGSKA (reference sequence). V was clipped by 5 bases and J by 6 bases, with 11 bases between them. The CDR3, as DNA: TGCAGTGCTTACTTTAGACCCGAGCAGTACTTC. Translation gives CSAYFRPEQYF.

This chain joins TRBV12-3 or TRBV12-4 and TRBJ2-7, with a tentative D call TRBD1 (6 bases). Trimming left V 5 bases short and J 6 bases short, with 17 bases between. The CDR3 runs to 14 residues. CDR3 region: CASSAQGYSAEQYF. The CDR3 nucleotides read TGTGCCAGCAGTGCACAGGGATACTCGGCCGAGCAGTACTTC.

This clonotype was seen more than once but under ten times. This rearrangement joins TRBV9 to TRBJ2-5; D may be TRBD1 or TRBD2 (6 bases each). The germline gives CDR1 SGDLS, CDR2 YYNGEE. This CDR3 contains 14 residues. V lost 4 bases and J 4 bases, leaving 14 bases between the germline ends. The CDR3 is CASSPGGGPETQYF. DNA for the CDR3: TGTGCCAGCAGCCCAGGAGGGGGGCCAGAGACCCAGTACTTC.

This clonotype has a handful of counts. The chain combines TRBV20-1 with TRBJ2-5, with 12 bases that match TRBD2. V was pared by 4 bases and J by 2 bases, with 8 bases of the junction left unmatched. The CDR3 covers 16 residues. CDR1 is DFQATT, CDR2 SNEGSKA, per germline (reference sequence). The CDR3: CSATASGGAGQETQYF. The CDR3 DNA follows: TGCAGTGCTACAGCTAGCGGGGGGGCGGGACAAGAGACCCAGTACTTC.

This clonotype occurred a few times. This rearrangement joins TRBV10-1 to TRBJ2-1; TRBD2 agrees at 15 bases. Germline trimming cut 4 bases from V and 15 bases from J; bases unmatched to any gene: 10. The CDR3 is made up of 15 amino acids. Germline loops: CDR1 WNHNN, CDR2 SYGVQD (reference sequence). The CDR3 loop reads CASSASWTSGRAPFF. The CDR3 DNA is TGCGCCAGCAGTGCCTCTTGGACTAGCGGGAGGGCCCCGTTCTTC.

CDR3 loop: CASSPAIGQGTEKLFF. The CDR3 DNA reads TGCGCCAGCAGCCCGGCTATTGGGCAGGGGACCGAAAAACTGTTTTTT. The rearrangement uses TRBV5-1 and TRBJ1-4; TRBD1 is a possible D gene (6 bases). V shed 4 bases and J shed 8 bases, with 21 bases lying between them. CDR1 is SGHRS and CDR2 is YFSETQ in the germline V gene. CDR3 size: 16 residues.

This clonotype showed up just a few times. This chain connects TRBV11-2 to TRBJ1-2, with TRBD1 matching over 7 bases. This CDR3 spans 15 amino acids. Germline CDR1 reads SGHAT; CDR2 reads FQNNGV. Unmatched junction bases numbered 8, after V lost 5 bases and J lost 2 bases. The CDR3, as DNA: TGTGCCAGCAGCCCTTTGACAGGGACAAACTATGGCTACACCTTC. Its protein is CASSPLTGTNYGYTF.

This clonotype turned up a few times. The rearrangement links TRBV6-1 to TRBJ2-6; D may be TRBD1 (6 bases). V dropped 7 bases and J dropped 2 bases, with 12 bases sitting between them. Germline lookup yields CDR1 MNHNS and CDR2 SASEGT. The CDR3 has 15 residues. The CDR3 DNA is TGTGCCAGCACGTCCCCAGGGGCTGGGGCCAACGTCCTGACTTTC. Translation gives CASTSPGAGANVLTF.

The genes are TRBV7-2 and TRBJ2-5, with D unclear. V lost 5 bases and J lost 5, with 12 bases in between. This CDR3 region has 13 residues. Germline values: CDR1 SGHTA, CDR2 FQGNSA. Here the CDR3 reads CASSPERRETQYF. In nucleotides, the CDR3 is TGTGCCAGCAGCCCGGAACGTCGGGAGACCCAGTACTTC.